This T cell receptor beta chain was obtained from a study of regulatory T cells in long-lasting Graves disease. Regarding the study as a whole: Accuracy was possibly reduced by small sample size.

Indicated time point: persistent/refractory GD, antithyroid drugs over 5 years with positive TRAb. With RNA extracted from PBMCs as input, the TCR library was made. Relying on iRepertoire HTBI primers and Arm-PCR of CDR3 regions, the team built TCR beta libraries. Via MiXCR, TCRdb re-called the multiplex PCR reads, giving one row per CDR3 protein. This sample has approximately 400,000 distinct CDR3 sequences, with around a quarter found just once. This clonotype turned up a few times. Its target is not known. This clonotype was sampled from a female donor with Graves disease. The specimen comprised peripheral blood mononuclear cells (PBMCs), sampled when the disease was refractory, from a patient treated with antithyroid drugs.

The CDR3 nucleotides are TGCAGCGTTGAAGATGTAGGGAATGAGCAGTTCTTC. Translation gives CSVEDVGNEQFF. V is TRBV29-1 and J is TRBJ2-1; D gene uncertain. Germline CDR1 is SQVTM and CDR2 is ANQGSEA. The CDR3 has 12 residues. Trimming left V 0 bases short and J 7 bases short, with 7 bases between.